Presented here are 8 T cell receptor beta chains from one specimen sequenced in a study of blood T cells in healthy people across ages. A sample-barcoded 5' primer and a J-beta primer mix were used in a second PCR of roughly 7 to 11 cycles. Using its own MiXCR run on the 5' RACE reads, TCRdb lists one record per CDR3 protein. The repertoire has 1.5 million to 2 million distinct CDR3 sequences, around 35% of them found once; the top ten carry approximately 11%. The sequenced sample consisted of blood. The receptors shown here come from a woman aged 25 to 39 in good health.

This rearrangement joins TRBV10-3 to TRBJ1-1, with D possibly being TRBD1 (6 bases). The CDR3 contains 14 residues. Germline V lookup: CDR1 ENHRY, CDR2 SYGVKD. Trimming took off 6 bases at V and 3 bases at J, with 14 bases between the two ends. DNA of the CDR3: TGTGCCATCAGGGGGACAAAGGGGGACACTGAAGCTTTCTTT. Amino acid sequence: CAIRGTKGDTEAFF.

The rearrangement links TRBV28 to TRBJ2-7; a possible D gene is TRBD1 (6 bases). Germline V gene data show CDR1 as MDHEN and CDR2 as SYDVKM. Trimming removed 10 bases from V and 6 bases from J, with 13 bases in between. The CDR3 is 11 amino acids. DNA for the CDR3: TGTGCCACCAAGGGGGTTGGCGAGCAGTACTTC. Its translation is CATKGVGEQYF.

The chain couples TRBV7-2 to TRBJ1-1; D remains unclear. The CDR3 length is 14 residues. The ends were cut back, 6 bases at V and 0 bases at J, with 11 bases in the middle. The V gene's germline CDR1 is SGHTA and CDR2 FQGNSA. The CDR3: CASRFDTVNTEAFF. CDR3 nucleotide sequence: TGTGCCAGCAGGTTCGACACAGTGAACACTGAAGCTTTCTTT. The full variable domain, in which reference TRBV7-2 and TRBJ1-1 provide the parts outside the CDR3, is GAGVSQSPSNKVTEKGKDVELRCDPISGHTALYWYRQSLGQGLEFLIYFQGNSAPDKSGLPSDRFSAERTGGSVSTLTIQRTQQEDSAVYLCASRFDTVNTEAFFGQGTRLTVV.

The chain joins TRBV12-3 or TRBV12-4 to TRBJ2-3; TRBD2 might be the D (6 bases). The CDR3 is 20 residues long. V dropped 2 bases and J dropped 0 bases, with 24 bases sitting between them. CDR3 sequence (DNA): TGTGCCAGCAGTTTAAGGCGGGGAATACTTACTCCCCTGAGCACAGATACGCAGTATTTT. Encoded protein: CASSLRRGILTPLSTDTQYF.

This clonotype was picked up a small number of times. J is TRBJ2-7 and V is TRBV6-6, with D perhaps TRBD1 (5 bases). The CDR3 totals 14 residues. CDR1 MNHNY and CDR2 SVGAGI come from the germline V gene (reference sequence). Trimming shortened V by 5 bases and J by 5 bases, and 16 bases separated the two germline ends. This CDR3 is CASSKQAHIDEQYF. The CDR3 DNA follows: TGTGCCAGCAGTAAACAGGCCCATATAGACGAGCAGTACTTC.

In this sample, this clonotype turned up a few times. The CDR3 sequence is CASSPTGPGEETQYF. The CDR3 region has the DNA TGTGCCAGCTCACCCACGGGGCCAGGGGAAGAGACCCAGTACTTC. The chain uses TRBV18 and TRBJ2-5; perhaps TRBD1 as D (6 bases). The V end lost 3 bases, the J end lost 3 bases, and 14 bases lay between the germline ends. The CDR3 is 15 amino acids. Germline CDR1 and CDR2: KGHSH and LQKENI.

The V gene is TRBV9, the J gene TRBJ2-5; 14 nucleotides align to TRBD2. The trim removed 3 bases at V and 2 bases at J, leaving 9 bases unmatched. Germline V gene data show CDR1 as SGDLS and CDR2 as YYNGEE. The length of the CDR3 is 18 residues. CDR3 sequence reads: CASSGYGLAGGFQETQYF. CDR3 nucleotide sequence: TGTGCCAGCAGCGGATACGGACTAGCGGGGGGCTTTCAAGAGACCCAGTACTTC.

The chain has TRBV7-3 and TRBJ2-5; D is possibly TRBD1 (7 bases). This CDR3 region has 14 residues. V dropped 5 bases and J dropped 2 bases, with 12 bases sitting between them. The germline V gene encodes CDR1 SGHTA and CDR2 FQGTGA. CDR3 region: CASSPGGQQETQYF. The CDR3 DNA reads as TGTGCCAGCAGCCCCGGGGGACAGCAAGAGACCCAGTACTTC.